These T cell receptor beta chains were read from a single sample in a study of OX40 agonist ivuxolimab in advanced cancers. Method: immunoSEQ multiplex PCR; TCRdb's copy keeps in-frame clones and lacks some. This table holds 55,000 to 70,000 clones, approximately 80% found once. The sample in question was CD4+ or CD8+ T cells sorted from blood, obtained in a trial of the OX40 agonist ivuxolimab. Receptor source: an adult with an advanced solid tumor such as melanoma, head and neck, liver or kidney cancer. Both conserved end residues are part of each CDR3. D genes are given only for firm matches. Clone size, where shown, is once, few, many, or a class for clones that have expanded.

>TRBV11-2|TRBJ2-1|NA|NA
TGTGCCAGCAGCTTACTGCCCAGCCCTTCGGATGAGCAGTTCTTC
CASSLLPSPSDEQFF
>TRBV6-6|TRBJ2-3|NA|NA
TGTGCCAGCAGTTACTGGGGGGCTAGCACAGATACGCAGTATTTT
CASSYWGASTDTQYF
>TRBV10-3|TRBJ1-1|NA|NA
TGTGCCATCAGCCAGAGCCAGACGAACACTGAAGCTTTCTTT
CAISQSQTNTEAFF
>TRBV5-6|TRBJ1-1|NA|NA
TGTGCCAGCAGCTTGGTGGGAGATGGGGGGGACACTGAAGCTTTCTTT
CASSLVGDGGDTEAFF
>TRBV5-4|TRBJ2-7|NA|NA
TGTGCCAGCAGCGCCCGACAGGGCGGGGGTTACGAGCAGTACTTC
CASSARQGGGYEQYF
>TRBV7-8|TRBJ1-4|NA|NA
TGTGCCAGCAGCTTTTACGCTGAAAAACTGTTTTTT
CASSFYAEKLFF
>TRBV4-2|TRBJ1-2|NA|NA
TGTGCCAGCAGCCAAGGTGCGGGGGGGTACGACTATGGCTACACCTTC
CASSQGAGGYDYGYTF
>TRBV28|TRBJ2-3|TRBD2|NA
TGTGCCAGCAGCCGCACCAGCGGGAGGGAAAGCACAGATACGCAGTATTTT
CASSRTSGRESTDTQYF
>TRBV19|TRBJ2-7|NA|NA
TGTGCCACCCGAAGAGGGAGCTCCTACGAGCAGTACTTC
CATRRGSSYEQYF
>TRBV5-6|TRBJ2-3|NA|NA
TGTGCCAGCAGCCTGAAGGGTTTGGATACGCAGTATTTT
CASSLKGLDTQYF
>TRBV27|TRBJ2-1|NA|NA
TGTGCCAGCAGTTCAGGGGGGGCGGATTACAATGAGCAGTTCTTC
CASSSGGADYNEQFF
>TRBV6-5|TRBJ2-1|NA|NA
TGTGCCAGCAGACACTCGATCAATGAGCAGTTCTTC
CASRHSINEQFF
>TRBV23-1|TRBJ2-7|NA|NA
TGCGCCAGCAGTCAAATGTTAGCGGATAATTACGAGCAGTACTTC
CASSQMLADNYEQYF
>TRBV5-6|TRBJ2-7|TRBD1|NA
TGTGCCAGCAGCAATACAGGGGCCCTGGTGGACGAGCAGTACTTC
CASSNTGALVDEQYF
>TRBV4-3|TRBJ1-1|NA|NA
TGCGCCAGCAGCCAAGATATATCGAACACTGAAGCTTTCTTT
CASSQDISNTEAFF
>TRBV10-1|TRBJ2-7|NA|few
TGCGCCAGCAGTGATGGCAGTCACTCCTACGAGCAGTACTTC
CASSDGSHSYEQYF
>TRBV7-9|TRBJ2-5|NA|NA
TGTGCCAGCAGCTTCCTCTCCGGGGAGACCCAGTACTTC
CASSFLSGETQYF
>TRBV28|TRBJ2-7|NA|NA
TGTGCCAGCAGCCCGCAAGTGGTTTACGAGCAGTACTTC
CASSPQVVYEQYF
>TRBV27|TRBJ2-7|NA|NA
TGTGCCAGCAGTATCGATACAGGGTATTCCGAGCAGTACTTC
CASSIDTGYSEQYF
>TRBV5-1|TRBJ2-7|NA|NA
TGCGCCAGCAGCTTCTTCATGGGCAGCTACGAGCAGTACTTC
CASSFFMGSYEQYF
>TRBV18|TRBJ2-1|TRBD2|once
TGTGCCAGCTCACCCCCATTAAATAGCGGGAGGCACAATGAGCAGTTCTTC
CASSPPLNSGRHNEQFF
>TRBV11-3|TRBJ2-1|NA|NA
TGTGCCAGCAGCTTATTAGGAAGCCGGGGGAGCAATGAGCAGTTCTTC
CASSLLGSRGSNEQFF
>TRBV6-5|TRBJ2-7|TRBD1|NA
TGTGCCAGCAGTGGACCGGGACAGGGGAGGTACGAGCAGTACTTC
CASSGPGQGRYEQYF
>TRBV5-1|TRBJ2-7|NA|NA
TGCGCCAGCAGCTTGGAGGGAAACACCCGGTGGGAGCAGTACTTC
CASSLEGNTRWEQYF
>TRBV5-1|TRBJ1-1|TRBD1|NA
TGCGCCAGCAGCTTTAATCATCAGGGGGCAAGCACTGAAGCTTTCTTT
CASSFNHQGASTEAFF
>TRBV4-3|TRBJ2-2|TRBD1|NA
TGCGCCAGCAGCCAGGTCGACAGGGATGTGACCGGGGAGCTGTTTTTT
CASSQVDRDVTGELFF
>TRBV6-6|TRBJ1-5|NA|NA
TGTGCCAGCAGTCCCCACAATGCAGATGATCAGCCCCAGCATTTT
CASSPHNADDQPQHF
>TRBV4-3|TRBJ2-1|NA|NA
TGCGCCAGCAGCCAAGAGTGGGTCGGGGAGAGCTCCTACAATGAGCAGTTCTTC
CASSQEWVGESSYNEQFF
>TRBV2|TRBJ2-4|NA|NA
TGTGCCAGCAGTGATGGGGGTCCCAAAAACATTCAGTACTTC
CASSDGGPKNIQYF
>TRBV27|TRBJ2-1|TRBD2|NA
TGTGCCAGCAGTCCACTAGCGGGGCGCTACAATGAGCAGTTCTTC
CASSPLAGRYNEQFF
>TRBV6-6|TRBJ2-1|NA|few
TGTGCCAGCAGCCGATTTTCGTTAAGCTCCTACAATGAGCAGTTCTTC
CASSRFSLSSYNEQFF
>TRBV19|TRBJ2-1|NA|NA
TGTGCCAGTAGTATAATTTTGCATGAGCAGTTCTTC
CASSIILHEQFF
>TRBV7-3|TRBJ2-2|NA|few
TGTGCCAGCAGCTTATCGGGTTCCGGGGAGCTGTTTTTT
CASSLSGSGELFF
>TRBV2|TRBJ2-3|NA|NA
TGTGCCAGCAGTGAGCCGCCAGCTCCTAGCACAGATACGCAGTATTTT
CASSEPPAPSTDTQYF
>TRBV19|TRBJ2-3|TRBD2|NA
TGTGCCAGTAGTATAGATCTGGCGGGAGGTGTGACAGATACGCAGTATTTT
CASSIDLAGGVTDTQYF
>TRBV7-3|TRBJ2-2|NA|NA
TGTGCCAGCAGCTTAAACGGGGAGCTGTTTTTT
CASSLNGELFF
>TRBV28|TRBJ2-7|NA|NA
TGTGCCAGCAGTTTAGGTGGCCACGAGCAGTACTTC
CASSLGGHEQYF
>TRBV28|TRBJ2-3|NA|NA
TGTGCCAGCAGTTTGAGAGGGCAGGATACGCAGTATTTT
CASSLRGQDTQYF
>TRBV2|TRBJ2-2|NA|NA
TGTGCCAGCAGTGAATGGAGGTCGAACACCGGGGAGCTGTTTTTT
CASSEWRSNTGELFF
>TRBV4-1|TRBJ2-1|TRBD2|NA
TGCGCCAGCAGCCAAGATCCCCTTTCTAGCGGGATTTACAATGAGCAGTTCTTC
CASSQDPLSSGIYNEQFF
>TRBV7-9|TRBJ1-2|NA|once
TGTGCCAGCAGCTTAGCGGGGGGCCTCGCCTTACCGAACTATGGCTACACCTTC
CASSLAGGLALPNYGYTF